This TCR beta chain was identified in a study of blood T cells in healthy people across ages. Whole-study findings and limits: It was held that the diversity estimates obtained from one million T cells were underestimates. Not knowing donor CMV status may have confounded expanded clonotype changes.

PCR was performed a second time for about 7 to 11 cycles using a sample-barcoded 5' primer and a J-beta primer mix. Per-sample output comprised a minimum of 2.5 million paired-end reads containing CDR3. MiXCR, applied by TCRdb to the 5' RACE reads, yields one record per CDR3 protein. The sample includes some 1,500,000 distinct CDR3 sequences, approximately 42% of them seen just once. As concerns this clonotype: What it recognizes is unknown.

Trimming removed 6 bases at V and 3 bases at J, with 15 bases between. This CDR3 is built from 15 residues. Germline assignment: CDR1 MNHEY and CDR2 SVGAGI. The chain links TRBV6-5 to TRBJ2-1; D is unclear. The sequence was collected from a woman aged 18 to 35 in good health. The sample comprised blood. The CDR3 loop is CASSPFRLRYNEQFF. Written as DNA, the CDR3 is TGTGCCAGCAGCCCATTTAGGTTGCGCTACAATGAGCAGTTCTTC.